This T cell receptor (beta chain) was documented in a study of Graves' ophthalmopathy and Graves' hyperthyroidism. The wider study: The blood sample was drawn at first diagnosis and before any treatment.

The CDR3 has 14 amino acids. Germline lookup yields CDR1 SGHAT and CDR2 FQNNGV. The study excluded patients with other autoimmune diseases, uncontrolled infections, pregnancy or lactation. TCR beta CDR3 amplification used RNA transcripts. RT-PCR with HTBI primers came first, then second-round multiplex PCR. TCRdb processed the multiplex PCR reads anew with MiXCR; each CDR3 protein has one entry. Here the sample spans 500,000 to 800,000 distinct CDR3 sequences, about two fifths being singletons. The chain links TRBV11-2 to TRBJ1-6; D is undetermined. Source material: peripheral blood. The clonotype originates from an adult man with Graves' ophthalmopathy. CDR3 in DNA: TGTGCTAGGGAGCCGGGAATTGGGGATTCACCCCTCCACTTT. Protein: CAREPGIGDSPLHF.